The rows below give T cell receptor beta chains drawn from one sample of a study of T cell changes during pregnancy in multiple sclerosis. Libraries were prepared by immunoSEQ multiplex PCR; TCRdb keeps only in-frame clonotypes and omits some of them. The sample contains about 55,000 clones, 90% to 95% of which appear only once. This specimen was CD8+ T cells from peripheral blood mononuclear cells, taken in the third trimester of pregnancy. The receptors were sampled from a female donor with multiple sclerosis, enrolled in a pregnancy study. CDR3s include the opening cysteine and the closing phenylalanine or tryptophan. D genes are given only for firm matches. A clone size is listed for some rows: how often the clone was seen (once, few, many), or a class if it is expanded.

D	V	size	J	CDR3	DNA
TRBD2	TRBV5-4	-	TRBJ2-1	CASSKLAGVGNEQFF	TGTGCCAGCAGCAAACTAGCGGGAGTCGGTAATGAGCAGTTCTTC
-	TRBV7-3	-	TRBJ2-2	CASSLGSGELFF	TGTGCCAGCAGCTTAGGCTCCGGGGAGCTGTTTTTT
-	TRBV7-2	-	TRBJ1-6	CASSLDHSPSPLHF	TGTGCCAGCAGCTTAGACCACAGCCCATCACCCCTCCACTTT
-	TRBV19	-	TRBJ2-3	CASSISGTGVDTQYF	TGTGCCAGTAGTATATCCGGAACAGGCGTCGATACGCAGTATTTT
TRBD2	TRBV30	-	TRBJ2-7	CASRTSGSYEQYF	TGTGCCTCCCGGACTAGCGGGAGCTACGAGCAGTACTTC
-	TRBV7-2	once	TRBJ2-6	CASSLMSAGANVLTF	TGTGCCAGCAGCTTAATGAGCGCCGGGGCCAACGTCCTGACTTTC
-	TRBV28	-	TRBJ1-1	CASRPGGNTEAFF	TGTGCCAGCAGACCAGGAGGGAACACTGAAGCTTTCTTT
-	TRBV5-6	-	TRBJ2-7	CASSLAVRGLYEQYF	TGTGCCAGCAGCTTGGCTGTCAGGGGATTATACGAGCAGTACTTC
TRBD1	TRBV6-1	-	TRBJ1-5	CASSSEVSGGQPQHF	TGTGCCAGCAGTAGTGAAGTCTCAGGGGGTCAGCCCCAGCATTTT
-	TRBV6-6	-	TRBJ2-3	CASSYSFQYTDTQYF	TGTGCCAGCAGTTACTCGTTTCAGTACACAGATACGCAGTATTTT
-	TRBV5-5	-	TRBJ1-3	CASSPDTLRSGNTIYF	TGTGCCAGCAGCCCGGACACTCTCCGCTCTGGAAACACCATATATTTT
-	TRBV6-1	-	TRBJ2-7	CASSLTVAYEQYF	TGTGCCAGCAGTCTTACGGTAGCCTACGAGCAGTACTTC
-	TRBV14	-	TRBJ2-7	CASSHLKTESYEQYF	TGTGCCAGCAGCCATCTAAAGACAGAATCCTACGAGCAGTACTTC
-	TRBV5-1	-	TRBJ1-3	CASTLRGVGTGNTIYF	TGCGCCAGCACCCTGCGGGGGGTAGGAACTGGAAACACCATATATTTT
-	TRBV6-4	-	TRBJ2-3	CASSEYSGMADTQYF	TGTGCCAGCAGTGAATACTCCGGGATGGCAGATACGCAGTATTTT
TRBD2	TRBV7-7	-	TRBJ2-1	CASSLGTSGRNEQFF	TGTGCCAGCAGCTTAGGGACTAGCGGGAGAAATGAGCAGTTCTTC
TRBD2	TRBV27	-	TRBJ2-3	CASSLIAGASTDTQYF	TGTGCCAGCAGTTTAATAGCGGGAGCAAGCACAGATACGCAGTATTTT
TRBD1	TRBV5-4	-	TRBJ2-7	CASAFEGQGLYEQYF	TGTGCCAGCGCCTTCGAGGGACAGGGGCTCTACGAGCAGTACTTC
-	TRBV7-9	-	TRBJ2-2	CASSYSTGELFF	TGTGCCAGCAGTTACAGCACCGGGGAGCTGTTTTTT
-	TRBV4-1	-	TRBJ2-3	CASSQERGTDTQYF	TGCGCCAGCAGCCAAGAGCGGGGCACAGATACGCAGTATTTT
TRBD2	TRBV10-1	-	TRBJ2-2	CASSGVAGGGELFF	TGCGCCAGCAGTGGGGTAGCGGGAGGAGGGGAGCTGTTTTTT
-	TRBV7-9	once	TRBJ2-3	CASTSGSDTQYF	TGTGCCAGCACCTCAGGGTCAGATACGCAGTATTTT
-	TRBV9	-	TRBJ1-2	CASSPGNTFYGYTF	TGTGCCAGCAGCCCCGGGAATACTTTCTATGGCTACACCTTC
-	TRBV6-5	once	TRBJ2-2	CASSYSNGGELFF	TGTGCCAGCAGTTACTCGAACGGCGGGGAGCTGTTTTTT
TRBD1	TRBV13	-	TRBJ2-3	CASLDRDRGDTQYF	TGTGCCAGCCTTGACAGGGACAGAGGAGATACGCAGTATTTT
-	TRBV2	few	TRBJ1-1	CASSDSGNTEAFF	TGTGCCAGCAGTGATTCAGGGAACACTGAAGCTTTCTTT
-	TRBV4-1	-	TRBJ2-7	CASSQKEGGREQYF	TGCGCCAGCAGCCAAAAAGAGGGGGGGCGCGAGCAGTACTTC
-	TRBV2	once	TRBJ1-1	CASSVVGAGATLNTEAFF	TGTGCCAGCAGCGTTGTGGGGGCCGGCGCGACCCTGAACACTGAAGCTTTCTTT
-	TRBV29-1	-	TRBJ2-1	CSVDNTSGDYNEQFF	TGCAGCGTTGATAATACGTCGGGAGACTACAATGAGCAGTTCTTC
-	TRBV7-6	-	TRBJ2-3	CASSRGSTTTDTQYF	TGTGCCAGCAGCCGCGGGTCAACTACAACAGATACGCAGTATTTT
-	TRBV30	-	TRBJ2-3	CAWSVAPVTDTQYF	TGTGCCTGGAGTGTAGCGCCCGTGACAGATACGCAGTATTTT
TRBD2	TRBV30	-	TRBJ2-1	CAWSAGLAGGNEQFF	TGTGCCTGGAGCGCGGGACTAGCGGGGGGCAATGAGCAGTTCTTC
-	TRBV19	-	TRBJ2-3	CASSKGESTDTQYF	TGTGCCAGTAGTAAGGGGGAGAGCACAGATACGCAGTATTTT
-	TRBV6-1	-	TRBJ2-7	CASSEGVGIFAYEQYF	TGTGCCAGCAGTGAAGGCGTCGGGATTTTCGCCTACGAGCAGTACTTC
TRBD2	TRBV7-2	once	TRBJ2-7	CASSINGGGYSYEQYF	TGTGCCAGCAGCATAAATGGCGGGGGTTATTCCTACGAGCAGTACTTC
-	TRBV5-1	-	TRBJ2-1	CASSLEDSSYNEQFF	TGCGCCAGCAGCTTGGAAGACTCCTCCTACAATGAGCAGTTCTTC
-	TRBV4-1	-	TRBJ2-1	CASSQDRSGNEQFF	TGCGCCAGCAGCCAAGACCGGAGTGGGAATGAGCAGTTCTTC
TRBD2	TRBV11-2	-	TRBJ2-7	CASSTGTSGGTYEQYF	TGTGCCAGCAGCACCGGGACTAGCGGGGGGACCTACGAGCAGTACTTC
-	TRBV7-8	-	TRBJ2-1	CASSFTVSYNEQFF	TGTGCCAGCAGCTTCACGGTCTCCTACAATGAGCAGTTCTTC
TRBD1	TRBV19	-	TRBJ1-3	CASSEDRDWSGNTIYF	TGTGCCAGTAGTGAGGACAGGGACTGGTCCGGAAACACCATATATTTT
TRBD1	TRBV4-1	-	TRBJ2-7	CASSQRTEPWTGFYEQYF	TGCGCCAGCAGCCAAAGAACCGAGCCATGGACAGGATTCTACGAGCAGTACTTC